This passage covers 26 T cell receptor beta chains from one sample sequenced in a study of blood T cell repertoires in COVID-19. Clones were sequenced by immunoSEQ multiplex PCR, and TCRdb holds only the in-frame ones, with some missing. The sample gives over 100,000 clones, approximately 80% of which show up once; approximately 12% is in the top ten. The sequenced sample was peripheral blood. The receptors were gathered from a woman aged 55-70 years with acute or convalescent COVID-19.

Regarding this clone: The sample contains more than one DNA sequence encoding this CDR3. The rearrangement uses TRBV6-1 and TRBJ1-3; the D gene is possibly TRBD1 (5 bases). The CDR3 loop spans 15 amino acids. CDR1 is MNHNS, CDR2 SASEGT, per germline. V lost 3 bases and J lost 0, with 9 bases in between. CDR3 region: CASSEAGYSGNTIYF. The CDR3, as DNA: TGTGCCAGCAGTGAGGCAGGGTACTCTGGAAACACCATATATTTT.

V and J are TRBV7-3 and TRBJ1-1, with D unclear. The germline V gene has CDR1 SGHTA and CDR2 FQGTGA. Trimming left V 6 bases short and J 4 bases short, with 12 bases between. CDR3 size: 13 residues. The CDR3 DNA sequence: TGTGCCAGCAGTTTAGATCGAGGCACTGAAGCTTTCTTT. Translating gives CASSLDRGTEAFF.

V is TRBV20-1 and J is TRBJ1-1, with D possibly TRBD1 on 5 matching bases. The CDR3 is made up of 14 amino acids. Germline values: CDR1 DFQATT, CDR2 SNEGSKA (reference sequence). V was pared by 3 bases and J by 2 bases, with 13 bases between. CDR3 nucleotides: TGCAGTGCTAGTGGACCAAGGGGCAACACTGAAGCTTTCTTT. Its translation: CSASGPRGNTEAFF.

The chain links TRBV7-6 to TRBJ2-7, with TRBD2 identical over 8 bases. Germline lookup yields CDR1 SGHVS and CDR2 FNYEAQ. Trimming cost V 5 bases and J 1 base; bases outside gene matches: 10. The CDR3 contains 16 residues. CDR3: CASSRLFSGGSYEQYF. The CDR3 nucleotides are TGTGCCAGCAGCCGGTTATTCAGCGGGGGATCCTACGAGCAGTACTTC.

This chain links TRBV5-1 with TRBJ2-1; 12 nucleotides match TRBD2. From germline, CDR1 is SGHRS and CDR2 YFSETQ. Trimming took 0 bases from V and 5 from J; bases not matched to a gene: 3. This CDR3 is built from 16 residues. The CDR3 DNA is TGCGCCAGCAGCTTGGTCCTAGCGGGGGGGAACAATGAGCAGTTCTTC. Translated: CASSLVLAGGNNEQFF.

This sequence joins TRBV24-1 and TRBJ1-2; D not resolved. CDR3 length: 12 amino acids. Per germline, CDR1 KGHDR and CDR2 SFDVKD. The V gene lost 6 bases and the J gene lost 8 bases, with 12 bases spanning the gap. The CDR3 loop is CATSNTVSGYTF. For the CDR3, the DNA is TGTGCCACCAGTAACACAGTCAGCGGCTACACCTTC.

V is TRBV3-1 (or the pseudogene TRBV3-2) and J is TRBJ2-3; D may be TRBD2 (5 bases). CDR1 and CDR2 (germline): LGHDT, YNNKEL (reference sequence). The V gene lost 4 bases and the J gene lost 3 bases, with 17 bases spanning the gap. This CDR3 region has 16 residues. CDR3 region: CASSRVTVPGTDTQYF. In DNA form, the CDR3 reads TGTGCCAGCAGCCGAGTGACTGTCCCGGGAACAGATACGCAGTATTTT.

DNA of the CDR3: TGTGCCAGCAGCTTAGGGGAGAGGGTCGAAGCTTTCTTT. This encodes CASSLGERVEAFF. The chain has TRBV7-9 and TRBJ1-1; D is unresolved. The CDR3 loop spans 13 amino acids. Trimming pared 1 base from V and 8 bases from J, leaving 11 bases between. From germline, CDR1 is SEHNR and CDR2 FQNEAQ (reference sequence).

The chain employs TRBV24-1 and TRBJ2-1, with D possibly being TRBD1 (6 bases). With 5 bases removed from V and 7 bases from J, the gap between germline ends came to 14 bases. CDR1 KGHDR and CDR2 SFDVKD come from the germline V gene. This CDR3 is 14 amino acids long. The CDR3: CATSVPGAGNEQFF. CDR3 in DNA: TGTGCCACCAGTGTCCCAGGGGCGGGTAATGAGCAGTTCTTC.

The chain is built from TRBV6-7 and TRBJ1-5; 8 positions agree with TRBD1. TRBV6-7 is recorded as an ORF, its role being uncertain. The CDR3 runs 14 residues. Germline trimming cut 4 bases from V and 4 bases from J; bases unmatched to any gene: 3. The CDR3 reads CASSWGQANQPQHF. The CDR3 coding sequence is TGTGCCAGCAGTTGGGGACAGGCTAATCAGCCCCAGCATTTT.

This chain connects TRBV3-1 (or the pseudogene TRBV3-2) to TRBJ2-7; 8 bases agree with TRBD1. Per germline, CDR1 LGHDT and CDR2 YNNKEL (reference sequence). Trimming took 4 bases from V and 10 from J; bases not matched to a gene: 3. This CDR3 contains 11 residues. CDR3 loop: CASSPGQGQYF. Written as DNA, the CDR3 is TGTGCCAGCAGCCCCGGACAGGGTCAGTACTTC.

The chain joins TRBV19 to TRBJ1-4; possible D gene TRBD1, 6 bases. CDR3 length equals 15 residues. Germline V CDR1 and CDR2: LNHDA, SQIVND (reference sequence). V lost 6 bases to trimming and J lost 0 bases, with 11 bases between them. The CDR3 nucleotides read TGTGCCAGTAGAGGGGGAGCCGCAACTAATGAAAAACTGTTTTTT. This codes for CASRGGAATNEKLFF.

This clone was seen only once. The CDR3 DNA sequence: TGTGCCAGTAGTATAGGGGAGTCTAGCTATGGCTACACCTTC. Translated: CASSIGESSYGYTF. This chain connects TRBV19 to TRBJ1-2; D not resolved. The CDR3 has 14 residues. V was clipped by 1 base and J by 4 bases, with 10 bases between them. CDR1 LNHDA and CDR2 SQIVND come from the germline V gene (reference sequence).

This chain links TRBV2 with TRBJ1-5; 7 bases are shared with TRBD1. The CDR3 runs 14 residues. Germline V gene sequence: CDR1 SNHLY, CDR2 FYNNEI. V was clipped by 6 bases and J by 5 bases; unmatched bases: 7. Written as DNA, the CDR3 is TGTGCCAGCAGCCCACAGGGGTTAGATCAGCCCCAGCATTTT. Translation gives CASSPQGLDQPQHF.

The gene calls are TRBV19 and TRBJ1-1; D is perhaps TRBD1 (6 bases). The germline CDR1 and CDR2 sequences are LNHDA and SQIVND (reference sequence). V dropped 8 bases and J dropped 0 bases, with 13 bases sitting between them. The CDR3 covers 14 residues. The CDR3 spells CASRPQGLNTEAFF. The CDR3 coding sequence is TGTGCCAGTCGACCACAGGGATTGAACACTGAAGCTTTCTTT. Complete variable domain (other parts from reference TRBV19 and TRBJ1-1): DGGITQSPKYLFRKEGQNVTLSCEQNLNHDAMYWYRQDPGQGLRLIYYSQIVNDFQKGDIAEGYSVSREKKESFPLTVTSAQKNPTAFYLCASRPQGLNTEAFFGQGTRLTVV.

This chain uses TRBV2 with TRBJ1-1, with D possibly being TRBD1 (6 bases). This CDR3 is built from 13 residues. Germline CDR1 reads SNHLY; CDR2 reads FYNNEI. V gave up 9 bases and J gave up 1 base, with 12 bases separating them. CDR3 DNA sequence: TGTGCCAGTTGCCTGGGACAGAACACTGAAGCTTTCTTT. Translated: CASCLGQNTEAFF.

The chain joins TRBV7-9 to TRBJ1-1; D is undetermined. This CDR3 has 14 amino acids. The germline CDR1 and CDR2 sequences are SEHNR and FQNEAQ (reference sequence). V gave up 5 bases and J gave up 2 bases, with 12 bases separating them. This chain's CDR3 is CASSRLGRNTEAFF. In DNA form, the CDR3 reads TGTGCCAGCAGCCGCCTTGGGCGAAACACTGAAGCTTTCTTT. The full variable domain, completed using reference TRBV7-9 and TRBJ1-1, is DTGVSQNPRHKITKRGQNVTFRCDPISEHNRLYWYRQTLGQGPEFLTYFQNEAQLEKSRLLSDRFSAERPKGSFSTLEIQRTEQGDSAMYLCASSRLGRNTEAFFGQGTRLTVV.

The chain combines TRBV3-1 (or the pseudogene TRBV3-2) with TRBJ1-3; D is unclear. The CDR3 contains 14 residues. Trimming took 2 bases from V and 5 from J, leaving 10 bases between them. The V gene's germline CDR1 is LGHDT and CDR2 YNNKEL (reference sequence). The CDR3 DNA reads as TGTGCCAGCAGCCAACCCGGCAGGAGAAACACCATATATTTT. Translated: CASSQPGRRNTIYF.

The genes are TRBV2 and TRBJ1-2; 7 nucleotides agree with TRBD1. The V gene's germline CDR1 is SNHLY and CDR2 FYNNEI. The CDR3 consists of 14 residues. V shed 1 base and J 4 bases; nucleotides not matched to a gene: 3. CDR3 sequence (DNA): TGTGCCAGCAGTGAAGAAGGGACAGCCTATGGCTACACCTTC. This encodes CASSEEGTAYGYTF.

This chain uses TRBV6-1 with TRBJ1-1; D is possibly TRBD1 (5 bases). This CDR3 contains 16 residues. Per germline, CDR1 MNHNS and CDR2 SASEGT. The V end lost 4 bases, the J end lost 0 bases, and 15 bases lay between the germline ends. CDR3 in amino acids: CASSGSPGQVNTEAFF. The CDR3, as DNA: TGTGCCAGCAGTGGCTCTCCCGGACAAGTGAACACTGAAGCTTTCTTT.

The rearrangement uses TRBV5-1 and TRBJ1-4, with TRBD1 matching 7 bases. The trim removed 2 bases at V and 7 bases at J, leaving 8 bases unmatched. The CDR3 consists of 15 residues. Per germline, CDR1 SGHRS and CDR2 YFSETQ. The CDR3: CASSLKGASGEKLFF. The CDR3 DNA sequence: TGCGCCAGCAGCTTAAAGGGGGCCAGCGGTGAAAAACTGTTTTTT.

J is TRBJ1-3 and V is TRBV19, with a weak D call TRBD1 (5 bases). Per germline, CDR1 LNHDA and CDR2 SQIVND (reference sequence). Trimming took 7 bases from V and 7 from J, leaving 17 bases between them. The CDR3 has 14 residues. CDR3 DNA: TGTGCCAGTAACCCGAAGGCAGGGAGGAACACCATATATTTT. Protein: CASNPKAGRNTIYF.

V is TRBV12-5 and J is TRBJ1-1, with 8 nucleotides matching TRBD1. There are 15 residues in the CDR3. V shed 2 bases and J 5 bases; nucleotides not matched to a gene: 7. The germline gives CDR1 LGHNT, CDR2 FRNRAP. CDR3 coding DNA: TGTGCTAGTGGTTTGAATACAGGGGGGATTACTGAAGCTTTCTTT. Amino acids: CASGLNTGGITEAFF. Using reference TRBV12-5 and TRBJ1-1 for the parts outside the CDR3, the full variable domain is DARVTQTPRHKVTEMGQEVTMRCQPILGHNTVFWYRQTMMQGLELLAYFRNRAPLDDSGMPKDRFSAEMPDATLATLKIQPSEPRDSAVYFCASGLNTGGITEAFFGQGTRLTVV.

This chain connects TRBV3-1 (or the pseudogene TRBV3-2) to TRBJ1-3; unclear D gene. Germline V gene sequence: CDR1 LGHDT, CDR2 YNNKEL (reference sequence). The V and J ends lost 1 base and 4 bases respectively, with 5 bases between them. The CDR3 has 13 amino acids. The CDR3 bases are TGTGCCAGCAGCCAAGGTCTGGGAAACACCATATATTTT. It specifies CASSQGLGNTIYF.

This sequence joins TRBV4-1 and TRBJ1-5, with D unresolved. Germline lookup yields CDR1 MGHRA and CDR2 YSYEKL. CDR3 size: 15 residues. The V gene lost 0 bases and the J gene lost 5 bases, with 11 bases spanning the gap. CDR3: CASSQDQMAHQPQHF. In DNA, the CDR3 is TGCGCCAGCAGCCAAGATCAAATGGCTCATCAGCCCCAGCATTTT.

The chain joins TRBV12-3 or TRBV12-4 to TRBJ1-4; 9 bases are shared with TRBD1. This CDR3 spans 13 amino acids. The trim removed 10 bases at V and 4 bases at J, leaving 4 bases unmatched. The DNA for the CDR3 is TGTGCCATCCGGACAGGGGATAATGAAAAACTGTTTTTT. Translation gives CAIRTGDNEKLFF.